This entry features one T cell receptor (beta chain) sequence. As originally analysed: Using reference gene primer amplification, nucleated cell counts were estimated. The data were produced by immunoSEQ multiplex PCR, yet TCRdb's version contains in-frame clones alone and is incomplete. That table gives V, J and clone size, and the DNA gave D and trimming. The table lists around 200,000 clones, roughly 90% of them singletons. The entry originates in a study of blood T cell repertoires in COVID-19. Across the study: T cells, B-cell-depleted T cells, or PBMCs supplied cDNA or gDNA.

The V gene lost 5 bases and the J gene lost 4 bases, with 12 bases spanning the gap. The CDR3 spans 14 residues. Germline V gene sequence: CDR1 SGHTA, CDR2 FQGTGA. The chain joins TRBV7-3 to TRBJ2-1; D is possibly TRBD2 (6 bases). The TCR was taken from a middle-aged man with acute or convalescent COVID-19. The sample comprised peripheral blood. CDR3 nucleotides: TGTGCCAGCAGCCCCCATGGGGGGTACAATGAGCAGTTCTTC. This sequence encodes CASSPHGGYNEQFF.